This T cell receptor beta chain comes out of a study of tumor-infiltrating lymphocytes in primary liver carcinoma (dated by TCRdb to about 2017). For the wider study: Between late 2015 and March 2016, 5 or 6 patients in China with histopathologically diagnosed primary liver carcinoma had their tumors surgically resected. High reproducibility was observed for the technical replicate repertoires, with mean shared-clone rates approximately 0.9 and correlation coefficients above 0.95. Of the five patients (three men and two women, aged 30 to 69 years), four had hepatocellular carcinoma and one had combined HCC and intrahepatic cholangiocarcinoma. For each liver tumor, the study sampled five regions along with adjacent normal tissue and blood, and applied TCRbeta repertoire sequencing, expression microarrays and whole-exome sequencing. A total of 35 specimens from 5 patients went through TCRbeta repertoire sequencing, namely 25 tumor regions, 5 adjacent noncancerous liver tissues and 5 peripheral blood samples. The tumors of the five patients were staged as T1-T3 N0M0, with maximum diameters ranging from 4.2 to 10 cm. Each sample produced about 3.65 to 7.13 million productive TCRbeta reads, and read depth showed no significant difference between tissue types.

TRIzol reagent was used to extract blood RNA from unsorted whole blood, while the DNeasy Blood & Tissue kit provided the germline DNA. Chronic HBV infection was present in the patients, and the patients were treatment-naive at sampling. Around 4 milliliters of peripheral blood were collected into K2EDTA tubes before surgery. The paper as a whole reports these results and caveats: A significantly larger repertoire fraction was made up by the top 250 clones in tumors than in blood (p = 0.039). The study included only a few patients, and the authors note findings should be validated in a larger study. Pairs of tumor regions showed greater repertoire overlap (mean about 36%) than tumor-adjacent pairs (approximately 17%) or tumor-blood pairs (roughly 15%), which is consistent with antigen-driven expansion. Comparison of CD4+ and CD8+ T cell repertoires was precluded by the use of bulk unsorted samples. Only the TCR beta chain was sequenced, so true repertoire diversity is likely underestimated because unpaired alpha chains were not captured.

Trimming removed 0 bases from V and 2 bases from J, leaving 20 bases between the germline ends. In the germline V gene, CDR1 corresponds to MGHRA and CDR2 to YSYEKL. Taken from cysteine to phenylalanine, the CDR3 has 19 residues. The kept DNA is CDR3 alone, 57 bases in frame from the first base. Starting from approximately 460 ng total RNA, TCRbeta-specific cDNA was produced by reverse transcription with a constant-region primer and ProtoScript II reverse transcriptase. Three nested multiplex PCR rounds, following a slightly modified ARM-PCR procedure, were used to build the TCRbeta libraries. Each of the first two PCR rounds ran for approximately 10 cycles and used multiplex TRBV1-TRBV30 forward primers together with a Cbeta reverse primer. Sample barcodes and Illumina adapters were attached in a final 25-cycle PCR using Deep VentR polymerase. Before sequencing, amplicons of 200-500 bp were gel-purified using a QIAquick gel extraction kit. An Illumina HiSeq 2500 was used to sequence the TCRbeta amplicons, generating 250-bp paired-end reads. The authors' pipeline ran thus. To recover full CDR3 sequences, reads were quality-trimmed using Trimmomatic v0.33 and paired reads were then merged using FLASH v1.2.11. V, D and J germline segments were assigned to the rearranged TCRbeta sequences by MiGEC v1.2.1b. Clonotype statistics and Shannon-Wiener diversity indices were calculated with VDJtools v1.0.0. Except for diversity analysis, only each sample's 250 most abundant clonotypes were used in subsequent analyses to reduce sampling bias. TCRdb reran the public reads through fastp at Q25 and MiXCR, keeping productive beta chains. Identical CDR3 protein sequences are pooled into one entry, listed with their most common genes and DNA. The V and J calls shown here were made by TCRdb, not taken from the authors' results. The sample contains over 250,000 distinct CDR3 sequences, more than 55% of them found a single time. The ten largest clones add up to approximately 15% of the sample.

Details on this clonotype: Its cognate antigen has yet to be identified. No base-level quality is on record; no much larger clone is a single base apart.

The rearrangement combines TRBV4-1 with TRBJ2-1, with TRBD2 as a weak D call on 6 bases. Sequenced sample: peripheral blood. The clonotype was recovered from a woman in her twenties or thirties with primary liver carcinoma and hepatitis B virus infection. The CDR3 region has the sequence CASSQEPASSETPYNEQFF. The sequence in DNA is TGCGCCAGCAGCCAAGAGCCGGCGTCTAGCGAGACCCCCTACAATGAGCAGTTCTTC.